Shown below are 8 T cell receptor beta chains from a single sample sequenced in a study of blood T cells in healthy people across ages. Primed by a sample-barcoded 5' primer and a J-beta primer mix, a second PCR proceeded for 7 to 11 cycles. TCRdb redid the calling of the 5' RACE reads with MiXCR, one entry per CDR3 protein. Of approximately 960,000 distinct CDR3 sequences listed, approximately 32% are singletons. This sample also belongs to another study, concerning T cells of mothers and their children.

Sequencing input: blood. The receptors were gathered from a woman aged 40-49 years in good health.

This clonotype was counted at least ten times. The chain recombines TRBV29-1 with TRBJ2-1; TRBD1 matches 10 bases. This CDR3 has 15 residues. Germline loops: CDR1 SQVTM, CDR2 ANQGSEA. Trimming removed 6 bases from V and 7 bases from J; junction bases left unmatched: 12. The CDR3 protein is CSVVIDRGRGNEQFF. CDR3 nucleotide sequence: TGCAGCGTCGTAATTGACAGGGGGCGCGGTAATGAGCAGTTCTTC.

This chain links TRBV7-2 with TRBJ2-1; 9 nucleotides line up with TRBD2. The CDR3 extends over 17 amino acids. Germline lookup yields CDR1 SGHTA and CDR2 FQGNSA. With V trimmed by 4 bases and J by 9 bases, 16 bases remained unmatched. CDR3 region: CASSSQGGGGGASEQFF. CDR3 nucleotides: TGTGCCAGCAGCTCCCAAGGGGGAGGCGGGGGGGCTAGTGAGCAGTTCTTC.

This clonotype was seen a handful of times. This chain connects TRBV12-3 or TRBV12-4 to TRBJ1-5, with a possible D match to TRBD1 (5 bases). The V end lost 5 bases, the J end lost 7 bases, and 12 bases lay between the germline ends. The CDR3 has 13 residues. The CDR3 loop is CASSGVGGQPQHF. CDR3 sequence (DNA): TGTGCCAGCAGTGGGGTCGGGGGGCAGCCCCAGCATTTT.

V gene TRBV11-2 combines with J gene TRBJ2-5; possible D gene TRBD2, 6 bases. The CDR3 consists of 14 residues. V dropped 0 bases and J dropped 4 bases, with 9 bases sitting between them. The germline gives CDR1 SGHAT, CDR2 FQNNGV. CDR3 region: CASSLDPGGETQYF. CDR3 DNA sequence: TGTGCCAGCAGCTTAGATCCCGGGGGAGAGACCCAGTACTTC.

The rearrangement uses TRBV20-1 and TRBJ2-1; a possible D gene is TRBD2 (7 bases). V lost 6 bases and J 7 bases, leaving 19 bases between the germline ends. Germline lookup yields CDR1 DFQATT and CDR2 SNEGSKA (reference sequence). This CDR3 spans 14 amino acids. Written as DNA, the CDR3 is TGCAGTGCCCCTAAGGGGGGGACAAGGAATGAGCAGTTCTTC. Translated: CSAPKGGTRNEQFF.

The chain joins TRBV7-9 to TRBJ2-1, with D possibly TRBD2 on 7 matching bases. Near its end, the DNA agrees better with TRBJ2-7, so the J call may be wrong. The CDR3 contains 13 residues. Germline assignment: CDR1 SEHNR and CDR2 FQNEAQ (reference sequence). CDR3 loop: CASSAGAYNEQYF. CDR3 DNA: TGTGCCAGCAGCGCGGGGGCTTACAATGAGCAGTACTTC.

This clonotype showed up just a few times. The chain has TRBV10-3 and TRBJ1-1; a weak D match, TRBD1 (5 bases). Germline V gene data show CDR1 as ENHRY and CDR2 as SYGVKD. CDR3 length: 14 amino acids. The germline V and J ends were trimmed by 4 bases and 0 bases, with 9 bases remaining between them. The CDR3 here is CAISALDMNTEAFF. CDR3 DNA: TGTGCCATCAGTGCGTTGGACATGAACACTGAAGCTTTCTTT.

This clonotype was counted many times. The V gene is TRBV5-6, the J gene TRBJ2-7, with D tentatively TRBD1 or TRBD2 (5 bases each). Germline V gene data show CDR1 as SGHDT and CDR2 as YYEEEE. The CDR3 contains 14 residues. Trimming took 0 bases from V and 2 from J, leaving 9 bases between them. CDR3 sequence reads: CASSLGVGAYEQYF. The CDR3 bases are TGTGCCAGCAGCTTGGGGGTGGGGGCCTACGAGCAGTACTTC.